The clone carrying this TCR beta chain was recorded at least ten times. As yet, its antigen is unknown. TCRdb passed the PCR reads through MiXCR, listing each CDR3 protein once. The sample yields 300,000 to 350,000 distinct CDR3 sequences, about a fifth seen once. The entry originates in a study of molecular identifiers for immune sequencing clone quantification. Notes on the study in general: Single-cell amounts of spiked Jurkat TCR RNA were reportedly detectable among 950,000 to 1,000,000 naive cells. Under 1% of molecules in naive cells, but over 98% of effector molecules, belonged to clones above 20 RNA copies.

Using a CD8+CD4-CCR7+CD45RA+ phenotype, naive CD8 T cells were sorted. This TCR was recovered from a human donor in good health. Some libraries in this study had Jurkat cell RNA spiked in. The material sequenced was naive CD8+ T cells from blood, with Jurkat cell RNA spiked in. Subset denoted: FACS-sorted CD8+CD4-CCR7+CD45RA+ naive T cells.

In nucleotides, the CDR3 is TGTGCCAGTCAGACCTCTGGGGCCAACGTCCTGACTTTC. Protein product: CASQTSGANVLTF. This chain uses TRBV12-3 or TRBV12-4 with TRBJ2-6; D gene ambiguous. V was pared by 9 bases and J by 0 bases, with 6 bases between. The length of the CDR3 is 13 residues.